The T cell receptor beta chain described here comes from a study of beta chain features in type 1 diabetes. Study details: Regarding age, gender and cell yields, patients proved similar to healthy donors. Researchers looked at roughly 100,000,000 sorted cells across all samples.

Since all of the isolated RNA was reverse transcribed, expressed TCRB transcripts were what got sequenced. Profiling relied on immunoSEQ multiplex PCR, and the TCRdb table lists in-frame clones only, not all of them. Of roughly 730,000 clones in the sample, over 10% were seen once. Germline V gives CDR1 MNHEY, CDR2 SMNVEV (reference sequence). This CDR3 has 13 residues. J gave up 4 bases and V 4 bases, and 3 bases lay outside the gene matches. The study, taken as a whole, reports: Fewer junction insertions and more nucleotide deletions appeared in type 1 diabetes patients. Shortening that was moderate but significant affected the TCRB CDR3s of Type 1 diabetes patients in all four CD4+ subsets.

This clone was observed a few times. The antigen is not known. The sequence was collected from a man younger than 30 with type 1 diabetes. Sequenced input: naive CD4+ T cells from blood. V gene TRBV27 combines with J gene TRBJ1-1, with 7 bases matching TRBD1. CDR3 protein: CASSYRDSTEAFF. For the CDR3, the DNA is TGTGCCAGCAGTTATAGGGACAGCACTGAAGCTTTCTTT.